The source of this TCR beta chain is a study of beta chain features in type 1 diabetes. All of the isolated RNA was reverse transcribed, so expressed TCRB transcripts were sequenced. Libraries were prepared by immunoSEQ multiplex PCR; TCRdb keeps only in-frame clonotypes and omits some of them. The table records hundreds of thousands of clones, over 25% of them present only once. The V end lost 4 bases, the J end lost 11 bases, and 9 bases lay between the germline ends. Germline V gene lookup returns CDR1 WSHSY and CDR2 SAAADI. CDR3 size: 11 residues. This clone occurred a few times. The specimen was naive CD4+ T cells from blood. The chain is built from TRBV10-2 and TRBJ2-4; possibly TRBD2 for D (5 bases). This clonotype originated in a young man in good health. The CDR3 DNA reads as TGCGCCAGCAGTGCTCGGGATTTTCAGTACTTC. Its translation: CASSARDFQYF.